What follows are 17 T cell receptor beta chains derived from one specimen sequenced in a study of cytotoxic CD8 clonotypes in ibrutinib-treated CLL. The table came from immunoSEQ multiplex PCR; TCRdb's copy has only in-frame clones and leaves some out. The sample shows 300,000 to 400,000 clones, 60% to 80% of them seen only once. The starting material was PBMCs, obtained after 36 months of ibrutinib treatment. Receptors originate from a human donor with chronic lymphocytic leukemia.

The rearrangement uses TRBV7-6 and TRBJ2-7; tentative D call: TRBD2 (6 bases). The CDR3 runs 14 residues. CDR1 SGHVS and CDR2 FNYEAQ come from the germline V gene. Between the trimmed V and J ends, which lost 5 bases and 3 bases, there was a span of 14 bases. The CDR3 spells CASSKHRDFYEQYF. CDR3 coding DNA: TGTGCCAGCAGCAAGCACCGGGACTTCTACGAGCAGTACTTC.

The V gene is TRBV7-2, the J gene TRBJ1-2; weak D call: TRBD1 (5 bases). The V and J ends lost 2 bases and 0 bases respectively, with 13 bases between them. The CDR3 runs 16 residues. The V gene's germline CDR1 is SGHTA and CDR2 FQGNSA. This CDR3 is CASSLSPDIANYGYTF. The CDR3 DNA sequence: TGTGCCAGCAGCTTATCCCCGGACATAGCTAACTATGGCTACACCTTC.

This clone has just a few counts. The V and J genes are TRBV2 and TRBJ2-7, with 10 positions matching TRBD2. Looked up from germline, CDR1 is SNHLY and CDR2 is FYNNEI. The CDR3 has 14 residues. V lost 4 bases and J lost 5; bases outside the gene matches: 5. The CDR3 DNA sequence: TGTGCCAGCAGTGGTTGGCTAGCGGGAGACGAGCAGTACTTC. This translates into CASSGWLAGDEQYF.

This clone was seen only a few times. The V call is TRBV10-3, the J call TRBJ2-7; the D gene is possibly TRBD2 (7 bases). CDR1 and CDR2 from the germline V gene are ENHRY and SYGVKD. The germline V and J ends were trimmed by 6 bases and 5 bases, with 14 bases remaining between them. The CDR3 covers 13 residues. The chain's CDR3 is CAISEGGSDEQYF. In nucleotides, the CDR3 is TGTGCCATCAGCGAGGGGGGGTCCGACGAGCAGTACTTC.

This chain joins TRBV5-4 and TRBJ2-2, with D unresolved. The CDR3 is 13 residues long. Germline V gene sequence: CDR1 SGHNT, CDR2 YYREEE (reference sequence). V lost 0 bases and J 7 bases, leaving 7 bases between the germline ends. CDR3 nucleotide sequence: TGTGCCAGCAGCTTGGACAGTATCGGGGAGCTGTTTTTT. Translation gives CASSLDSIGELFF.

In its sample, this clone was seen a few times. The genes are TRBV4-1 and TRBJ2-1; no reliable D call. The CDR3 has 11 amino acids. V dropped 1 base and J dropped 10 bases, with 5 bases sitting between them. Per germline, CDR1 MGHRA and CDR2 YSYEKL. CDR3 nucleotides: TGCGCCAGCAGCCAAGGTGGCGAGCAGTTCTTC. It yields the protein CASSQGGEQFF.

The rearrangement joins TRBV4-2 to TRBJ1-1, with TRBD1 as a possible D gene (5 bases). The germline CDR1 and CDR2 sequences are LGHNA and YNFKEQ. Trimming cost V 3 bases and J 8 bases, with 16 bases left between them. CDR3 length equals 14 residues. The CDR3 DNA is TGTGCCAGCAGCCAGCCGGGACCAGAAACGGAAGCTTTCTTT. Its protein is CASSQPGPETEAFF.

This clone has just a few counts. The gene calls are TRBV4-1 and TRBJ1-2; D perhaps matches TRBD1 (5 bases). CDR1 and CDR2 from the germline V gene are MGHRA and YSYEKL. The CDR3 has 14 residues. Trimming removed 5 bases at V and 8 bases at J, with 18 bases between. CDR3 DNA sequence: TGCGCCAGCAGCTCCTGGGACTGGTTGGGGGGCTACACCTTC. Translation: CASSSWDWLGGYTF.

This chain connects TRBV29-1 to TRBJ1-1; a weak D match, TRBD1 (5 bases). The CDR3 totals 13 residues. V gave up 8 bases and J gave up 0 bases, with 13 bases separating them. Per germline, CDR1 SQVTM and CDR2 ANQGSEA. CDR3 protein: CSLQGRMNTEAFF. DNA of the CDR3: TGCAGCCTGCAGGGACGCATGAACACTGAAGCTTTCTTT.

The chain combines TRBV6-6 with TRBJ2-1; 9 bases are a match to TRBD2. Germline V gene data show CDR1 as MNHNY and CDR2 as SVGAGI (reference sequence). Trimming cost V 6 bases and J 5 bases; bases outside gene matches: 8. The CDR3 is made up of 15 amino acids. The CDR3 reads CASRPTGTSHNEQFF. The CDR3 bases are TGTGCCAGCAGACCCACCGGGACTAGCCACAATGAGCAGTTCTTC.

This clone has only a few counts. For the CDR3, the DNA is TGCAGTGTTAGCTTGAGACAGCCCCAGCATTTT. This codes for CSVSLRQPQHF. This chain joins TRBV20-1 and TRBJ1-5; no definite D call. Per the germline V gene, CDR1 is DFQATT and CDR2 is SNEGSKA (reference sequence). V was pared by 7 bases and J by 7 bases, with 11 bases between. CDR3 length: 11 amino acids.

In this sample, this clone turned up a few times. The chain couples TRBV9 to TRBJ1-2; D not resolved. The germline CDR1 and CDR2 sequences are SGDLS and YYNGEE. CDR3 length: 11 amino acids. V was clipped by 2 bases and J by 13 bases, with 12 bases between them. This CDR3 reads CASSVSDYLTF. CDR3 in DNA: TGTGCCAGCAGCGTTTCGGACTATCTCACCTTC.

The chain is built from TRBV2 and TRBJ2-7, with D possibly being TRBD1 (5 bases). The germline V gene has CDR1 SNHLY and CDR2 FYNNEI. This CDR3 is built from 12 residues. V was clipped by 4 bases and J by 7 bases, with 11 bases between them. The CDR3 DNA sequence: TGTGCCAGCAGTGGGGGTAGGGGTGAGCAGTACTTC. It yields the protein CASSGGRGEQYF.

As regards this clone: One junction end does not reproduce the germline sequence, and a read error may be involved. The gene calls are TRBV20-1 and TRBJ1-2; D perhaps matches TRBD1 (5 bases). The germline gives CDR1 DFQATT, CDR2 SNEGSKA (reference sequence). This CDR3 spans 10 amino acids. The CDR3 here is CSASFLGDSF. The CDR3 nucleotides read TGCAGTGCTAGCTTCTTAGGGGATTCGTTC.

CDR3 loop: CSVVSGSYGYTF. CDR3 sequence (DNA): TGCAGCGTGGTCTCAGGGTCCTATGGCTACACCTTC. The chain is built from TRBV29-1 and TRBJ1-2; D perhaps matches TRBD1 (5 bases). Trimming took off 6 bases at V and 4 bases at J, with 12 bases between the two ends. This CDR3 region has 12 residues. Germline CDR1 reads SQVTM; CDR2 reads ANQGSEA.

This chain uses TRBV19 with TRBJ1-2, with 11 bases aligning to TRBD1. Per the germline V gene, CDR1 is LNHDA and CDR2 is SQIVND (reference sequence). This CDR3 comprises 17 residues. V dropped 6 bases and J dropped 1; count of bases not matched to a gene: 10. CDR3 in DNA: TGTGCCAGTAGCCCGAGGGGGACAGGGGGATTTAACTATGGCTACACCTTC. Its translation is CASSPRGTGGFNYGYTF.

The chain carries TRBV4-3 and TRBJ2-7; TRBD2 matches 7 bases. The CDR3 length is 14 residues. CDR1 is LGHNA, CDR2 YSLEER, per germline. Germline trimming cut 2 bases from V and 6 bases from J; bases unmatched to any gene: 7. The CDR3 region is CASSQLRTSREQYF. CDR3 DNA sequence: TGCGCCAGCAGCCAACTCCGGACTAGTCGCGAGCAGTACTTC.